This T cell receptor (beta chain) is drawn from a study of blood T cell repertoires in COVID-19. CDR1 and CDR2 (germline): SNHLY, FYNNEI. V lost 3 bases, J lost 7 bases, and 10 bases stayed unmatched. The CDR3 contains 15 residues. This table comes from immunoSEQ multiplex PCR, and its TCRdb copy is limited to in-frame clones, with some not included. The table includes hundreds of thousands of clones, more than 85% detected once. The receptor comes from a woman aged 25 to 39 with acute or convalescent COVID-19. The gene calls are TRBV2 and TRBJ2-7; 9 nucleotides match TRBD1. The sequenced material came from peripheral blood. The CDR3 bases are TGTGCCAGCAGTGACCAAGGGACAGGGATCAGTGAGCAGTACTTC. Amino acids: CASSDQGTGISEQYF. The full variable domain, in which reference TRBV2 and TRBJ2-7 provide the parts outside the CDR3, is EPEVTQTPSHQVTQMGQEVILRCVPISNHLYFYWYRQILGQKVEFLVSFYNNEISEKSEIFDDQFSVERPDGSNFTLKIRSTKLEDSAMYFCASSDQGTGISEQYFGPGTRLTVT.